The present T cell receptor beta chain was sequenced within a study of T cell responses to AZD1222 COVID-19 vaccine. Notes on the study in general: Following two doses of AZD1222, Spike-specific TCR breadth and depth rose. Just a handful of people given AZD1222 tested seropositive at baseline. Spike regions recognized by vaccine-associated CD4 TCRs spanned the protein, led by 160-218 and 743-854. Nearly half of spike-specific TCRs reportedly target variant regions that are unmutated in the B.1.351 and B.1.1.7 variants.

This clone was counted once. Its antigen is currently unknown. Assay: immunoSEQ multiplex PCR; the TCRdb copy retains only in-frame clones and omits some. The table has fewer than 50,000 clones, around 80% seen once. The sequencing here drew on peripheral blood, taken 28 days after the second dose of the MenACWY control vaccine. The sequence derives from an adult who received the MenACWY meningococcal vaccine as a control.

The chain's CDR3 is CASSIDRWGNNEQFF. The DNA for the CDR3 is TGTGCCAGCAGCATCGACCGTTGGGGGAACAATGAGCAGTTCTTC. This chain uses TRBV2 with TRBJ2-1; D could derive from TRBD1 or TRBD2 (5 bases each). The length of the CDR3 is 15 residues. V was trimmed by 6 bases and J by 5 bases, leaving 17 bases between them. CDR1 is SNHLY, CDR2 FYNNEI, per germline. The full variable domain, with the rest looked up from reference TRBV2 and TRBJ2-1, is EPEVTQTPSHQVTQMGQEVILRCVPISNHLYFYWYRQILGQKVEFLVSFYNNEISEKSEIFDDQFSVERPDGSNFTLKIRSTKLEDSAMYFCASSIDRWGNNEQFFGPGTRLTVL.